This T cell receptor beta chain is drawn from a study of monozygotic twins with inflammatory bowel disease. TCRdb re-called the 5' RACE reads and catalogs CDR3 proteins one per entry, DNA excluded. The listing records roughly 320,000 distinct CDR3 sequences. Per the germline V gene, CDR1 is SGDLS and CDR2 is YYNGEE. The CDR3 totals 16 residues. The origin of this receptor is a human donor with ulcerative colitis or Crohn's disease, or a healthy co-twin of an affected twin (not recorded which). The chain uses TRBV9 and TRBJ2-2; TCRdb calls TRBD2, which cannot be checked without DNA. Sequencing was done on a sample of blood. This CDR3 reads CASSYSSGPNTGELFF.